The 31 T cell receptor beta chains below were found in one sample sequenced in a study of blood T cell repertoires in COVID-19. Here immunoSEQ multiplex PCR was the method, and the copy in TCRdb shows in-frame clones only, minus some. The sample has about 250,000 clones, nearly 90% seen once. The sequenced sample consisted of peripheral blood. The source is a woman aged 30 to 39 with acute or convalescent COVID-19.

The CDR3 loop reads CASSYGPLNQPQHF. The CDR3 DNA reads as TGTGCCAGCAGTTACGGGCCGCTCAATCAGCCCCAGCATTTT. The chain links TRBV6-5 to TRBJ1-5, with D unresolved. Germline V CDR1 and CDR2: MNHEY, SVGAGI. The ends were cut back, 2 bases at V and 3 bases at J, with 8 bases in the middle. The CDR3 has 14 amino acids.

The rearrangement links TRBV5-1 to TRBJ2-3; possible D gene TRBD2, 6 bases. The CDR3 runs 14 residues. V lost 3 bases, J lost 0 bases, and 8 bases lay in between. The germline V gene encodes CDR1 SGHRS and CDR2 YFSETQ. The CDR3 region is CASSSSGSTDTQYF. In DNA form, the CDR3 reads TGCGCCAGCAGCTCCAGCGGGAGCACAGATACGCAGTATTTT. Full variable domain (rest looked up from reference TRBV5-1 and TRBJ2-3): KAGVTQTPRYLIKTRGQQVTLSCSPISGHRSVSWYQQTPGQGLQFLFEYFSETQRNKGNFPGRFSGRQFSNSRSEMNVSTLELGDSALYLCASSSSGSTDTQYFGPGTRLTVL.

This chain joins TRBV19 and TRBJ2-5; D is unresolved. CDR1 and CDR2 (germline): LNHDA, SQIVND (reference sequence). V was shortened by 4 bases and J by 2 bases, with 8 bases between the two germline ends. The CDR3 runs to 13 residues. The CDR3 reads CASSTLVQETQYF. CDR3 nucleotides: TGTGCCAGTAGTACACTGGTACAAGAGACCCAGTACTTC.

V gene TRBV2 combines with J gene TRBJ1-1; the D is unclear. Germline CDR1 and CDR2: SNHLY and FYNNEI. The V and J ends lost 2 bases and 0 bases respectively, with 10 bases between them. The CDR3 spans 15 residues. CDR3 nucleotides: TGTGCCAGCAGTGAATGGGCGGGCCTGAACACTGAAGCTTTCTTT. Its translation: CASSEWAGLNTEAFF.

The chain combines TRBV5-4 with TRBJ1-4; 8 nucleotides match TRBD1. V was pared by 2 bases and J by 8 bases, with 11 bases of the junction left unmatched. Germline V gene data show CDR1 as SGHNT and CDR2 as YYREEE (reference sequence). The CDR3 has 16 residues. CDR3 amino acids: CASSFGQGPRSEKLFF. In DNA form, the CDR3 reads TGTGCCAGCAGCTTTGGACAGGGCCCCCGGTCCGAAAAACTGTTTTTT.

The chain joins TRBV5-4 to TRBJ2-3; TRBD2 might be the D (5 bases). The V end was cut by 6 bases, the J end by 7 bases, with 15 bases between. Germline CDR1 is SGHNT and CDR2 is YYREEE (reference sequence). The CDR3 consists of 13 residues. CDR3: CASTKDSPHTQYF. The CDR3 nucleotides are TGTGCCAGCACCAAGGACTCCCCTCATACGCAGTATTTT.

The chain links TRBV5-1 to TRBJ2-5; perhaps TRBD2 as D (6 bases). With 5 bases removed from V and 10 bases from J, the gap between germline ends came to 12 bases. This CDR3 spans 11 amino acids. Germline assignment: CDR1 SGHRS and CDR2 YFSETQ. CDR3 nucleotide sequence: TGCGCCAGCAGTGAGGGCGGGAACCAGTACTTC. Amino acid sequence: CASSEGGNQYF.

The CDR3 nucleotides are TGTGCCAGCAGCGCCAGCTCCTACGAGCAGTACTTC. It codes for CASSASSYEQYF. The chain links TRBV7-2 to TRBJ2-7, with D unresolved. Between the trimmed V and J ends, which lost 5 bases and 0 bases, there was a span of 5 bases. The CDR3 consists of 12 residues. The V gene's germline CDR1 is SGHTA and CDR2 FQGNSA.

About this clone: The junction departs from germline at one end; a sequencing error may be responsible. This chain links TRBV14 with TRBJ2-7, with 7 bases that match TRBD2. Germline lookup yields CDR1 SGHDN and CDR2 FVKESK. This CDR3 region has 15 residues. The CDR3 reads CARSQVGTTSYEQYF. The CDR3 nucleotides are TGTGCCCGCAGCCAAGTGGGGACTACCTCCTACGAGCAGTACTTC.

This rearrangement joins TRBV5-1 to TRBJ2-2; 7 nucleotides match TRBD2. After removal of 3 bases from V and 6 bases from J, the junction contained 8 bases not matched to a gene. The CDR3 is 15 amino acids. Germline loops: CDR1 SGHRS, CDR2 YFSETQ. The CDR3 is CASSSGTILPGELFF. Here the CDR3 DNA reads TGCGCCAGCAGCTCTGGGACTATCCTCCCCGGGGAGCTGTTTTTT.

The rearrangement joins TRBV7-3 to TRBJ2-3, with D possibly TRBD2 on 6 matching bases. V shed 1 base and J shed 7 bases, with 6 bases lying between them. The CDR3 runs to 12 residues. Per the germline V gene, CDR1 is SGHTA and CDR2 is FQGTGA. This CDR3 is CASSLSGNTQYF. The CDR3 DNA is TGTGCCAGCAGCTTAAGCGGGAATACGCAGTATTTT.

The CDR3 here is CASSVRILAGSSGANVLTF. The CDR3 coding sequence is TGTGCCAGCAGCGTTAGGATCCTAGCGGGATCTTCTGGGGCCAACGTCCTGACTTTC. The rearrangement links TRBV9 to TRBJ2-6; 9 positions agree with TRBD2. CDR1 and CDR2 from the germline V gene are SGDLS and YYNGEE. The CDR3 is 19 amino acids. Trimming removed 2 bases from V and 1 base from J; junction bases left unmatched: 10.

The CDR3 sequence: CASSPDTSYEQYF. The CDR3 region has the DNA TGTGCCAGTAGCCCGGACACATCCTACGAGCAGTACTTC. This chain links TRBV19 with TRBJ2-7, with D perhaps matching TRBD1 (5 bases). CDR3 length equals 13 residues. Germline V lookup: CDR1 LNHDA, CDR2 SQIVND (reference sequence). V lost 6 bases and J lost 1, with 10 bases in between.

This clone was seen once. V usage is TRBV5-1 and J usage is TRBJ2-2, with 11 nucleotides matching TRBD2. The CDR3 is 17 residues long. V shed 1 base and J 5 bases; nucleotides not matched to a gene: 7. In germline, CDR1 is SGHRS, CDR2 YFSETQ. The CDR3 sequence: CASSLSVLAGGTGELFF. CDR3 coding DNA: TGCGCCAGCAGCTTGTCGGTGCTAGCGGGAGGTACCGGGGAGCTGTTTTTT.

In this sample, this clone turned up once. This chain joins TRBV5-4 and TRBJ2-6, with TRBD2 as a possible D gene (6 bases). Germline V CDR1 and CDR2: SGHNT, YYREEE (reference sequence). Trimming took off 4 bases at V and 2 bases at J, with 10 bases between the two ends. The length of the CDR3 is 15 residues. CDR3 region: CASSIGGTGANVLTF. DNA of the CDR3: TGTGCCAGCAGCATTGGGGGGACTGGGGCCAACGTCCTGACTTTC.

This clone was detected only once. The J gene is TRBJ1-6, the V gene TRBV5-1; 7 nucleotides align to TRBD1. Germline loops: CDR1 SGHRS, CDR2 YFSETQ. The CDR3 runs to 14 residues. J was trimmed by 8 bases and V by 0 bases; bases with no gene match: 2. The CDR3 loop is CASSLGQGDSPLHF. The DNA for the CDR3 is TGCGCCAGCAGCTTGGGACAGGGAGATTCACCCCTCCACTTT.

This rearrangement joins TRBV19 to TRBJ2-7; TRBD1 agrees at 10 bases. CDR1 and CDR2 (germline): LNHDA, SQIVND (reference sequence). The V segment lost 6 bases and the J segment 5 bases; nucleotides outside the gene matches: 10. The CDR3 is made up of 15 amino acids. The chain's CDR3 is CASREGTGDRHEQYF. The CDR3 region has the DNA TGTGCCAGTAGAGAAGGGACAGGGGATAGACACGAGCAGTACTTC. The variable domain in full, with the rest retrieved from reference TRBV19 and TRBJ2-7, is DGGITQSPKYLFRKEGQNVTLSCEQNLNHDAMYWYRQDPGQGLRLIYYSQIVNDFQKGDIAEGYSVSREKKESFPLTVTSAQKNPTAFYLCASREGTGDRHEQYFGPGTRLTVT.

The V gene is TRBV6-1, the J gene TRBJ1-5, with D perhaps matching TRBD1 (6 bases). In germline, CDR1 is MNHNS, CDR2 SASEGT. The V end was cut by 7 bases, the J end by 6 bases, with 10 bases between. The CDR3 runs to 12 residues. The CDR3 coding sequence is TGTGCCAGCAAAAGGGGGAGTCAGCCCCAGCATTTT. Translating gives CASKRGSQPQHF.

This clone turned up a few times. The chain is built from TRBV6-5 and TRBJ1-4; weak D call: TRBD1 (5 bases). V was shortened by 7 bases and J by 0 bases, with 9 bases between the two germline ends. Germline V gene lookup returns CDR1 MNHEY and CDR2 SVGAGI. This CDR3 contains 14 residues. The CDR3 is CASTTGSTNEKLFF. The CDR3 DNA reads as TGTGCCAGCACTACAGGTTCAACTAATGAAAAACTGTTTTTT.

The chain couples TRBV19 to TRBJ2-5; maybe TRBD2 (5 bases). There are 16 residues in the CDR3. Germline V lookup: CDR1 LNHDA, CDR2 SQIVND (reference sequence). Between the trimmed V and J ends, which lost 4 bases and 5 bases, there was a span of 20 bases. CDR3 amino acids: CASSTSRGSIAETQYF. The CDR3 DNA follows: TGTGCCAGTAGTACCTCGAGAGGGTCAATAGCGGAGACCCAGTACTTC. The full variable domain, completed using reference TRBV19 and TRBJ2-5, is DGGITQSPKYLFRKEGQNVTLSCEQNLNHDAMYWYRQDPGQGLRLIYYSQIVNDFQKGDIAEGYSVSREKKESFPLTVTSAQKNPTAFYLCASSTSRGSIAETQYFGPGTRLLVL.

V gene TRBV30 combines with J gene TRBJ1-2; D might be TRBD1 (6 bases). Germline CDR1 and CDR2: GTSNPN and SVGIG (reference sequence). The CDR3 extends over 13 amino acids. Trimming took 7 bases from V and 3 from J, leaving 15 bases between them. The CDR3 sequence is CALIDRTYYGYTF. In nucleotides, the CDR3 is TGTGCCTTAATTGACAGGACCTACTATGGCTACACCTTC. The full variable domain, completed using reference TRBV30 and TRBJ1-2, is SQTIHQWPATLVQPVGSPLSLECTVEGTSNPNLYWYRQAAGRGLQLLFYSVGIGQISSEVPQNLSASRPQDRQFILSSKKLLLSDSGFYLCALIDRTYYGYTFGSGTRLTVV.

This clone showed up just once. The genes are TRBV2 and TRBJ2-7; the match to TRBD1 covers 7 bases. CDR3 length: 16 amino acids. The V segment lost 4 bases and the J segment 4 bases; nucleotides outside the gene matches: 13. Looked up from germline, CDR1 is SNHLY and CDR2 is FYNNEI. As DNA, the CDR3 is TGTGCCAGCAGTGGGACAGGTCTCAGTCCTATATACGAGCAGTACTTC. Protein sequence: CASSGTGLSPIYEQYF.

Remarks on this clone: The germline gene is not matched at one end of the junction; a read error may be the cause. The J gene is TRBJ1-1, the V gene TRBV30; 12 positions agree with TRBD1. Per germline, CDR1 GTSNPN and CDR2 SVGIG (reference sequence). The CDR3 runs to 11 residues. The chain's CDR3 is CAHRDRGPPLF. Written as DNA, the CDR3 is TGTGCCCATCGGGACAGGGGGCCCCCCCTCTTT. Full variable domain (outside the CDR3, taken from reference TRBV30 and TRBJ1-1): SQTIHQWPATLVQPVGSPLSLECTVEGTSNPNLYWYRQAAGRGLQLLFYSVGIGQISSEVPQNLSASRPQDRQFILSSKKLLLSDSGFYLCAHRDRGPPLFGQGTRLTVV.

J is TRBJ1-2 and V is TRBV5-1, with D perhaps matching TRBD1 (6 bases). The germline CDR1 and CDR2 sequences are SGHRS and YFSETQ. This CDR3 has 16 amino acids. Trimming shortened V by 3 bases and J by 4 bases, and 19 bases separated the two germline ends. CDR3 in DNA: TGCGCCAGCAGCTCCCCCGGACAGAGAGGAGGCTATGGCTACACCTTC. This sequence encodes CASSSPGQRGGYGYTF.

This clone showed up just once. CDR3 protein: CASSEGQQETQYF. CDR3 in DNA: TGTGCCAGCAGTGAGGGACAGCAAGAGACCCAGTACTTC. This chain connects TRBV2 to TRBJ2-5, with TRBD1 matching 7 bases. J was trimmed by 2 bases and V by 3 bases; bases with no gene match: 0. Germline V lookup: CDR1 SNHLY, CDR2 FYNNEI. The CDR3 loop spans 13 amino acids.

The J gene is TRBJ2-4, the V gene TRBV29-1; TRBD2 agrees at 9 bases. With 4 bases clipped from V and 5 bases from J, the junction kept 3 bases outside the gene matches. The CDR3 is made up of 13 amino acids. CDR1 is SQVTM and CDR2 is ANQGSEA in the germline V gene. The chain's CDR3 is CSVGASGENIQYF. CDR3 nucleotide sequence: TGCAGCGTTGGGGCTAGCGGGGAAAACATTCAGTACTTC.

J is TRBJ2-1 and V is TRBV11-2, with 9 bases matching TRBD2. V trimming: 2 bases; J trimming: 3 bases; junction bases outside the gene matches: 8. This CDR3 comprises 17 residues. The V gene's germline CDR1 is SGHAT and CDR2 FQNNGV. The CDR3 region has the DNA TGTGCCAGCAGCTTAAGTGTCGGACTAGCGAACTACAATGAGCAGTTCTTC. Its protein is CASSLSVGLANYNEQFF.

This clone was picked up one time. The rearrangement uses TRBV27 and TRBJ1-1, with D possibly matching TRBD1 (5 bases). CDR1 is MNHEY and CDR2 is SMNVEV in the germline V gene (reference sequence). V lost 5 bases and J lost 5, with 18 bases in between. The CDR3 runs 15 residues. The CDR3 bases are TGTGCCAGCAGTCCACAGGCGACGATGAGGACTGAAGCTTTCTTT. Its translation: CASSPQATMRTEAFF.

The genes are TRBV6-5 and TRBJ2-5; D unclear. CDR1 MNHEY and CDR2 SVGAGI come from the germline V gene. The CDR3 has 14 amino acids. The V gene lost 7 bases and the J gene lost 4 bases, with 16 bases spanning the gap. The CDR3, as DNA: TGTGCCAGCACGAGAGGCAAAAATGCAGAGACCCAGTACTTC. Translated, it gives CASTRGKNAETQYF.

The chain recombines TRBV5-1 with TRBJ2-5, with 8 bases lining up with TRBD1. The CDR3 has 15 amino acids. V lost 4 bases to trimming and J lost 5 bases; unmatched junction nucleotides: 10. Germline CDR1 and CDR2: SGHRS and YFSETQ. The CDR3 DNA sequence: TGCGCCAGCAGCCCAGGACAGGGAAGTTGGGAGACCCAGTACTTC. Its translation is CASSPGQGSWETQYF. Variable domain in full (rest from reference TRBV5-1 and TRBJ2-5): KAGVTQTPRYLIKTRGQQVTLSCSPISGHRSVSWYQQTPGQGLQFLFEYFSETQRNKGNFPGRFSGRQFSNSRSEMNVSTLELGDSALYLCASSPGQGSWETQYFGPGTRLLVL.

The sample holds a few counts of this clone. The chain carries TRBV29-1 and TRBJ1-2; no definite D call. The germline V gene has CDR1 SQVTM and CDR2 ANQGSEA. The CDR3 has 14 amino acids. Trimming cost V 7 bases and J 0 bases, with 15 bases left between them. CDR3 sequence reads: CSALRGSTNYGYTF. CDR3 nucleotides: TGCAGCGCCTTACGGGGATCTACTAACTATGGCTACACCTTC.